These 32 T cell receptor beta chains were all obtained from the same sample, sequenced in a study of blood T cell repertoires in COVID-19. Libraries were prepared by immunoSEQ multiplex PCR; TCRdb keeps only in-frame clonotypes and omits some of them. Altogether fewer than 250,000 clones are present, about 87% being singletons, with the ten largest covering 2% to 3%. Sequenced input: PBMCs or T cells enriched from blood (not recorded which). These receptors were obtained from a woman aged 30 to 39 with acute COVID-19.

The chain couples TRBV7-9 to TRBJ2-7; the match to TRBD2 covers 8 bases. CDR1 is SEHNR, CDR2 FQNEAQ, per germline (reference sequence). CDR3 size: 15 residues. The V segment lost 3 bases and the J segment 3 bases; nucleotides outside the gene matches: 7. The CDR3 region is CASSFKSGGHYEQYF. CDR3 coding DNA: TGTGCCAGCAGCTTTAAAAGCGGGGGTCACTACGAGCAGTACTTC.

J is TRBJ2-7 and V is TRBV29-1, with 8 bases fitting TRBD1. Looked up from germline, CDR1 is SQVTM and CDR2 is ANQGSEA. Unmatched junction bases numbered 6, after V lost 0 bases and J lost 2 bases. The length of the CDR3 is 15 residues. CDR3 DNA sequence: TGCAGCGTTGAAGAAAAGGGACAGGAGACCTACGAGCAGTACTTC. The encoded protein is CSVEEKGQETYEQYF.

The chain links TRBV4-1 to TRBJ2-1; the D gene is possibly TRBD2 (6 bases). Germline-derived CDR1 and CDR2 are MGHRA and YSYEKL. Trimming left V 0 bases short and J 3 bases short, with 21 bases between. The CDR3 consists of 19 residues. CDR3 DNA sequence: TGCGCCAGCAGCCAAGATCGGATTTGGGGAGAGGACTACTACAATGAGCAGTTCTTC. This codes for CASSQDRIWGEDYYNEQFF.

Concerning this clone: Within the sample, other DNA sequences also encode this same CDR3. V and J are TRBV27 and TRBJ1-1; 7 positions match TRBD1. The CDR3 length is 12 residues. J gave up 5 bases and V 8 bases, and 5 bases lay outside the gene matches. Per germline, CDR1 MNHEY and CDR2 SMNVEV (reference sequence). DNA of the CDR3: TGTGCCAGCCGAACAGGGGATACTGAAGCTTTCTTT. Translation: CASRTGDTEAFF.

This chain connects TRBV29-1 to TRBJ2-5; 7 bases fit TRBD1. This CDR3 has 12 residues. Trimming took 7 bases from V and 3 from J; bases not matched to a gene: 5. The germline gives CDR1 SQVTM, CDR2 ANQGSEA. For the CDR3, the DNA is TGCAGCGCCCAAACAGGGGAAGAGACCCAGTACTTC. Translating gives CSAQTGEETQYF. The full variable domain, completed using reference TRBV29-1 and TRBJ2-5, is SAVISQKPSRDICQRGTSLTIQCQVDSQVTMMFWYRQQPGQSLTLIATANQGSEATYESGFVIDKFPISRPNLTFSTLTVSNMSPEDSSIYLCSAQTGEETQYFGPGTRLLVL.

For this clone: The same CDR3 also results from other DNA sequences found in this sample. The rearrangement uses TRBV11-2 and TRBJ2-7; a possible D gene is TRBD2 (5 bases). The V and J ends lost 3 bases and 2 bases respectively, with 8 bases between them. The CDR3 is 13 amino acids. Germline values: CDR1 SGHAT, CDR2 FQNNGV. CDR3 region: CASSLTGTYEQYF. The CDR3, as DNA: TGTGCCAGCAGCTTGACGGGGACCTACGAGCAGTACTTC.

This clone was picked up one time. This sequence joins TRBV29-1 and TRBJ1-2; no clear D gene. From germline, CDR1 is SQVTM and CDR2 ANQGSEA. The V end was cut by 0 bases, the J end by 4 bases, with 15 bases between. The CDR3 is 15 amino acids. CDR3 in DNA: TGCAGCGTTGAAGACCGAGGCTCATCGTTCTATGGCTACACCTTC. It specifies CSVEDRGSSFYGYTF.

This clone was detected only once. The chain has TRBV9 and TRBJ1-5; a possible D gene is TRBD1 (5 bases). The CDR3 is 15 amino acids. The V gene lost 0 bases and the J gene lost 6 bases, with 13 bases spanning the gap. CDR1 is SGDLS, CDR2 YYNGEE, per germline. This CDR3 is CASSVGGGEFQPQHF. The CDR3 DNA is TGTGCCAGCAGCGTAGGTGGGGGGGAGTTTCAGCCCCAGCATTTT.

The chain has TRBV6-4 and TRBJ1-1; TRBD1 might be the D (5 bases). Trimming removed 8 bases at V and 1 base at J, with 14 bases between. The CDR3 spans 14 residues. Looked up from germline, CDR1 is MRHNA and CDR2 is SNTAGT. CDR3 protein: CASSQTDSNTEAFF. CDR3 bases: TGTGCCAGCTCCCAGACAGACTCGAACACTGAAGCTTTCTTT.

The chain links TRBV15 to TRBJ1-2; D not certain. CDR1 LNHNV and CDR2 YYDKDF come from the germline V gene (reference sequence). The length of the CDR3 is 13 residues. The germline V and J ends were trimmed by 1 base and 8 bases, with 11 bases remaining between them. The CDR3 loop is CATSRGMTEGYTF. The CDR3 coding sequence is TGTGCCACCAGCAGAGGAATGACTGAAGGCTACACCTTC.

The chain employs TRBV9 and TRBJ2-2; D gene uncertain. The CDR3 loop spans 15 amino acids. Germline assignment: CDR1 SGDLS and CDR2 YYNGEE. Trimming pared 0 bases from V and 5 bases from J, leaving 11 bases between. CDR3 sequence reads: CASSVADDATGELFF. The CDR3 bases are TGTGCCAGCAGCGTAGCCGATGATGCGACCGGGGAGCTGTTTTTT.

In the case of this clone: Other nucleotide sequences from this sample produce the same CDR3. This rearrangement joins TRBV4-2 to TRBJ2-1, with 7 bases fitting TRBD2. The CDR3 has 16 amino acids. V lost 1 base to trimming and J lost 5 bases; unmatched junction nucleotides: 8. Germline lookup yields CDR1 LGHNA and CDR2 YNFKEQ. CDR3 loop: CASSQGPSGGDNEQFF. Here the CDR3 DNA reads TGTGCCAGCAGCCAAGGTCCTAGCGGAGGGGACAATGAGCAGTTCTTC.

The V and J genes are TRBV5-4 and TRBJ2-1, with unresolved D. The CDR3 loop spans 11 amino acids. Between the trimmed V and J ends, which lost 3 bases and 4 bases, there was a span of 2 bases. Germline V gives CDR1 SGHNT, CDR2 YYREEE (reference sequence). CDR3 coding DNA: TGTGCCAGCAGCTCATACAATGAGCAGTTCTTC. Translating gives CASSSYNEQFF.

The rearrangement joins TRBV3-1 (or the pseudogene TRBV3-2) to TRBJ1-1, with a weak D call TRBD1 (6 bases). The germline V gene has CDR1 LGHDT and CDR2 YNNKEL (reference sequence). The CDR3 sequence is 14 residues long. The ends were cut back, 7 bases at V and 3 bases at J, with 15 bases in the middle. DNA for the CDR3: TGTGCCAGCACCCCCAGGGGAACCTACACTGAAGCTTTCTTT. It yields the protein CASTPRGTYTEAFF.

CDR3 in DNA: TGTGCCAGCAGCTTCGGAGAATCTAGCACAGATACGCAGTATTTT. Translating it yields CASSFGESSTDTQYF. The chain is built from TRBV5-6 and TRBJ2-3; D is uncertain. The CDR3 runs 15 residues. Germline V gene sequence: CDR1 SGHDT, CDR2 YYEEEE. V shed 2 bases and J shed 0 bases, with 10 bases lying between them.

The chain combines TRBV5-1 with TRBJ1-2; possible D gene TRBD1, 5 bases. Trimming removed 4 bases from V and 9 bases from J, with 13 bases in between. This CDR3 contains 12 residues. In germline, CDR1 is SGHRS, CDR2 YFSETQ. The CDR3 nucleotides read TGCGCCAGCAGCGGCGGGACTTACAGCTACACCTTC. Amino acids: CASSGGTYSYTF.

The chain carries TRBV5-1 and TRBJ2-7, with 9 bases matching TRBD2. Germline V lookup: CDR1 SGHRS, CDR2 YFSETQ. The CDR3 spans 14 residues. J gave up 5 bases and V 4 bases, and 7 bases lay outside the gene matches. This CDR3 reads CASSERTSVDEQYF. The CDR3 nucleotides are TGCGCCAGCAGCGAAAGGACTAGCGTGGACGAGCAGTACTTC.

The chain joins TRBV12-3 or TRBV12-4 to TRBJ1-1; D is perhaps TRBD1 (6 bases). Trimming cost V 3 bases and J 10 bases, with 9 bases left between them. CDR3 length: 11 amino acids. The CDR3: CASSFRRGAFF. The DNA of the CDR3 is TGTGCCAGCAGTTTCCGCAGGGGAGCTTTCTTT.

V and J are TRBV29-1 and TRBJ1-2; D possibly corresponds to TRBD1 (5 bases). Germline loops: CDR1 SQVTM, CDR2 ANQGSEA. CDR3 length equals 12 residues. Trimming cost V 5 bases and J 4 bases, with 11 bases left between them. The CDR3 loop reads CSVRRGGYGYTF. For the CDR3, the DNA is TGCAGCGTTCGGCGGGGGGGCTATGGCTACACCTTC.

The chain joins TRBV5-4 to TRBJ1-2; 7 nucleotides agree with TRBD1. The CDR3 consists of 14 residues. V lost 2 bases and J lost 3; bases outside the gene matches: 4. In germline, CDR1 is SGHNT, CDR2 YYREEE (reference sequence). The chain's CDR3 is CASSLEGADYGYTF. The CDR3 DNA follows: TGTGCCAGCAGCTTAGAGGGGGCCGACTATGGCTACACCTTC.

This chain links TRBV4-1 with TRBJ2-7; 9 bases are shared with TRBD1. V lost 1 base to trimming and J lost 3 bases; unmatched junction nucleotides: 1. Germline V gene sequence: CDR1 MGHRA, CDR2 YSYEKL. The CDR3 is 14 residues long. The CDR3 bases are TGCGCCAGCAGCCAAGGGACAGGGGTCTACGAGCAGTACTTC. Translating gives CASSQGTGVYEQYF.

V is TRBV3-1 (or the pseudogene TRBV3-2) and J is TRBJ1-4; 7 positions agree with TRBD1. The V segment lost 4 bases and the J segment 4 bases; nucleotides outside the gene matches: 6. The CDR3 runs to 15 residues. In germline, CDR1 is LGHDT, CDR2 YNNKEL (reference sequence). The CDR3 loop reads CASSLWTGNNEKLFF. CDR3 DNA sequence: TGTGCCAGCAGCCTCTGGACAGGCAATAATGAAAAACTGTTTTTT.

This rearrangement joins TRBV3-1 (or the pseudogene TRBV3-2) to TRBJ1-2; the D is unclear. The ends were cut back, 2 bases at V and 2 bases at J, with 9 bases in the middle. The CDR3 sequence is 14 residues long. Germline CDR1 reads LGHDT; CDR2 reads YNNKEL (reference sequence). The CDR3 sequence is CASSQSPGNYGYTF. DNA of the CDR3: TGTGCCAGCAGCCAATCCCCGGGGAACTATGGCTACACCTTC.

The V gene is TRBV7-2, the J gene TRBJ2-5; D unresolved. Germline loops: CDR1 SGHTA, CDR2 FQGNSA. The CDR3 is 11 residues long. Trimming left V 6 bases short and J 2 bases short, with 4 bases between. CDR3 nucleotide sequence: TGTGCCAGCAGTTCTCAAGAGACCCAGTACTTC. This gives the protein CASSSQETQYF.

The V and J genes are TRBV6-5 and TRBJ1-1, with 7 positions matching TRBD1. V was pared by 6 bases and J by 1 base, with 5 bases of the junction left unmatched. Per the germline V gene, CDR1 is MNHEY and CDR2 is SVGAGI. This CDR3 is built from 14 residues. This CDR3 is CASSQAGGNTEAFF. CDR3 DNA sequence: TGTGCCAGCAGCCAAGCAGGGGGGAACACTGAAGCTTTCTTT.

The CDR3 loop is CASSPSLTSYEQYF. The CDR3 DNA follows: TGTGCCAGCAGCCCAAGCCTTACTTCCTACGAGCAGTACTTC. The V gene is TRBV7-9, the J gene TRBJ2-7; D is unclear. This CDR3 has 14 amino acids. Trimming took off 5 bases at V and 1 base at J, with 12 bases between the two ends. CDR1 is SEHNR and CDR2 is FQNEAQ in the germline V gene (reference sequence).

The CDR3 nucleotides read TGTGCCAGCAGCCAAGACGGGGTGGACAATGAGCAGTTCTTC. Amino acids: CASSQDGVDNEQFF. The rearrangement uses TRBV4-2 and TRBJ2-1; perhaps TRBD2 as D (5 bases). Between the trimmed V and J ends, which lost 0 bases and 5 bases, there was a span of 8 bases. The CDR3 totals 14 residues. Per the germline V gene, CDR1 is LGHNA and CDR2 is YNFKEQ.

This chain uses TRBV7-9 with TRBJ2-7, with TRBD2 as a possible D gene (5 bases). Trimming took 4 bases from V and 5 from J, leaving 27 bases between them. Germline V CDR1 and CDR2: SEHNR, FQNEAQ (reference sequence). This CDR3 is built from 18 residues. DNA of the CDR3: TGTGCCAGCAGCTATTCCCGTAGCGTTGTGGCCTCCCTGAACGAGCAGTACTTC. Amino acids: CASSYSRSVVASLNEQYF.

The CDR3 region has the DNA TGTGCCAGCAGTTACGCCCGGGACAGGGGGTACGAGCAGTACTTC. It translates to CASSYARDRGYEQYF. The rearrangement links TRBV6-5 to TRBJ2-7; 11 positions agree with TRBD1. The CDR3 sequence is 15 residues long. J gave up 4 bases and V 2 bases, and 4 bases lay outside the gene matches. Per germline, CDR1 MNHEY and CDR2 SVGAGI.

This sequence joins TRBV5-1 and TRBJ2-3; D perhaps matches TRBD1 (5 bases). Germline CDR1 is SGHRS and CDR2 is YFSETQ. The CDR3 loop spans 13 amino acids. Trimming shortened V by 0 bases and J by 3 bases, and 5 bases separated the two germline ends. In nucleotides, the CDR3 is TGCGCCAGCAGCTTGGGACAGACAGATACGCAGTATTTT. Its translation: CASSLGQTDTQYF. Variable domain in full (rest from reference TRBV5-1 and TRBJ2-3): KAGVTQTPRYLIKTRGQQVTLSCSPISGHRSVSWYQQTPGQGLQFLFEYFSETQRNKGNFPGRFSGRQFSNSRSEMNVSTLELGDSALYLCASSLGQTDTQYFGPGTRLTVL.

The chain couples TRBV5-4 to TRBJ2-1, with 7 bases lining up with TRBD2. V was pared by 3 bases and J by 6 bases, with 3 bases of the junction left unmatched. Germline loops: CDR1 SGHNT, CDR2 YYREEE (reference sequence). The length of the CDR3 is 13 residues. The DNA for the CDR3 is TGTGCCAGCAGCTGGCCGGGGGGCAATGAGCAGTTCTTC. This encodes CASSWPGGNEQFF. The complete variable domain, with remaining parts taken from reference TRBV5-4 and TRBJ2-1, reads ETGVTQSPTHLIKTRGQQVTLRCSSQSGHNTVSWYQQALGQGPQFIFQYYREEENGRGNFPPRFSGLQFPNYSSELNVNALELDDSALYLCASSWPGGNEQFFGPGTRLTVL.

This chain uses TRBV5-1 with TRBJ1-1; D may be TRBD1 (5 bases). The CDR3 has 19 residues. The V gene's germline CDR1 is SGHRS and CDR2 YFSETQ. Deletions cut 4 bases from V and 0 bases from J, with 25 bases between. This CDR3 is CASSLGRHVSTALNTEAFF. The CDR3 DNA follows: TGCGCCAGCAGCCTGGGACGACATGTTTCGACAGCCCTGAACACTGAAGCTTTCTTT.